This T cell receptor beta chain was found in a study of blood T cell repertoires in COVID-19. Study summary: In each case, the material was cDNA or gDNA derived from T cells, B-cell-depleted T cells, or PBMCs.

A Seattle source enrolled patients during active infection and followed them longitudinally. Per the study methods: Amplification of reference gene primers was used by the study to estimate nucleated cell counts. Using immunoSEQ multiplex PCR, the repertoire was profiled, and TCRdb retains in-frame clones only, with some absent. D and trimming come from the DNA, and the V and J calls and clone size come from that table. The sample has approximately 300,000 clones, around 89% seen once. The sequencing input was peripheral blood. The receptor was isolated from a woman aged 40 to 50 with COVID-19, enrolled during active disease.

The CDR3 region has the DNA TGTGCCAGCAGCGTAGGTGGCGGGACAGGGACCTACGAGCAGTACTTC. This codes for CASSVGGGTGTYEQYF. The V gene is TRBV9, the J gene TRBJ2-7; 9 bases are shared with TRBD1. Trimming removed 0 bases from V and 2 bases from J; junction bases left unmatched: 6. This CDR3 is 16 amino acids long. CDR1 is SGDLS, CDR2 YYNGEE, per germline.